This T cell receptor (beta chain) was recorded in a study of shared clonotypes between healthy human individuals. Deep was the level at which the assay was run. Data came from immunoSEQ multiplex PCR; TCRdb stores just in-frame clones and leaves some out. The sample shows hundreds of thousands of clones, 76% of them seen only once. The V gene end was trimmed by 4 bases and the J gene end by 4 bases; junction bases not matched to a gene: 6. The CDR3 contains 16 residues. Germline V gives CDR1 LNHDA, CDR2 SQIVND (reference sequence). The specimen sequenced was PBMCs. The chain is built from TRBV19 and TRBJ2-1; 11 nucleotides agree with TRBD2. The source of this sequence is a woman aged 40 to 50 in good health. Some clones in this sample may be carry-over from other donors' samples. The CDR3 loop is CASSTLAGGGYNEQFF. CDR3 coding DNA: TGTGCCAGTAGTACCTTAGCGGGAGGGGGTTACAATGAGCAGTTCTTC. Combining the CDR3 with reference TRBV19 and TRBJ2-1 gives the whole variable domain DGGITQSPKYLFRKEGQNVTLSCEQNLNHDAMYWYRQDPGQGLRLIYYSQIVNDFQKGDIAEGYSVSREKKESFPLTVTSAQKNPTAFYLCASSTLAGGGYNEQFFGPGTRLTVL.